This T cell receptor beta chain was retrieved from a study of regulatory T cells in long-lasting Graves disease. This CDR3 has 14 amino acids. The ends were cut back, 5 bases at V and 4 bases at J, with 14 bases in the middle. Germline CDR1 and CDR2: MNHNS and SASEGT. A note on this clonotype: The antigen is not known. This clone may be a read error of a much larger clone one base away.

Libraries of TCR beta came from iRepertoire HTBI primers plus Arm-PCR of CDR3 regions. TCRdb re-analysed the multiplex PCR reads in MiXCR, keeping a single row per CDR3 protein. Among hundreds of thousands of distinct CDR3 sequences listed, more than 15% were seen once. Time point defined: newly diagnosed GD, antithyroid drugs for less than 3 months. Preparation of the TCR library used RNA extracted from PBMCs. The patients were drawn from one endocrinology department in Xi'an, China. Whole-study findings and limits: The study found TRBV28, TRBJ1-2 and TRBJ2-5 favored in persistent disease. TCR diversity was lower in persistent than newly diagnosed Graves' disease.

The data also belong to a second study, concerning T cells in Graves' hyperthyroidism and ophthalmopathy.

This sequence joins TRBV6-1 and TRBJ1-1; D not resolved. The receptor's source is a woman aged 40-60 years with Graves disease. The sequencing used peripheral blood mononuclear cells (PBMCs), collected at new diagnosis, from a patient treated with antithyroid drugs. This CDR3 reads CASSIQALGTEAFF. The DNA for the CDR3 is TGTGCCAGCAGTATCCAGGCTTTAGGCACTGAAGCTTTCTTT.